Listed here are 26 T cell receptor beta chains from one sample, sequenced in a study of T cell changes during pregnancy in multiple sclerosis. Sequencing used immunoSEQ multiplex PCR; TCRdb keeps in-frame clones, though not all of them. The sample contains 55,000 to 65,000 clones, 85% to 95% of which appear only once. The source material was CD8+ T cells from peripheral blood mononuclear cells, sampled in the third trimester of pregnancy. The receptor set was obtained from a female donor with multiple sclerosis, enrolled in a pregnancy study.

The CDR3 loop reads CASSLRDSYTDTQYF. The CDR3 region has the DNA TGTGCCAGCAGCTTAAGGGACAGCTACACAGATACGCAGTATTTT. This chain connects TRBV11-2 to TRBJ2-3; TRBD1 aligns across 7 bases. Germline CDR1 and CDR2: SGHAT and FQNNGV. V shed 2 bases and J 2 bases; nucleotides not matched to a gene: 4. The CDR3 has 15 amino acids.

This chain links TRBV5-1 with TRBJ2-7; 7 bases line up with TRBD2. V shed 3 bases and J 7 bases; nucleotides not matched to a gene: 16. This CDR3 has 16 amino acids. Germline V gene sequence: CDR1 SGHRS, CDR2 YFSETQ. The DNA for the CDR3 is TGCGCCAGCAGCTCGTATCTTGACCGCGGGGGAGGTGAGCAGTACTTC. Its translation is CASSSYLDRGGGEQYF.

V and J are TRBV18 and TRBJ2-1; 7 bases match TRBD2. V lost 6 bases and J lost 0; bases outside the gene matches: 2. Germline lookup yields CDR1 KGHSH and CDR2 LQKENI. The CDR3 runs 14 residues. CDR3 in amino acids: CASSTGGSYNEQFF. CDR3 nucleotides: TGTGCCAGCTCCACGGGAGGCTCCTACAATGAGCAGTTCTTC.

This chain links TRBV18 with TRBJ2-2; 11 bases map to TRBD2. Trimming cost V 0 bases and J 3 bases; bases outside gene matches: 0. Germline CDR1 is KGHSH and CDR2 is LQKENI. This CDR3 spans 16 amino acids. CDR3 nucleotide sequence: TGTGCCAGCTCACCACCGGGACTAGCGGACACCGGGGAGCTGTTTTTT. Translation: CASSPPGLADTGELFF. The complete variable domain, with remaining parts taken from reference TRBV18 and TRBJ2-2, reads NAGVMQNPRHLVRRRGQEARLRCSPMKGHSHVYWYRQLPEEGLKFMVYLQKENIIDESGMPKERFSAEFPKEGPSILRIQQVVRGDSAAYFCASSPPGLADTGELFFGEGSRLTVL.

The chain links TRBV4-1 to TRBJ2-7; D possibly corresponds to TRBD1 (5 bases). With 4 bases removed from V and 2 bases from J, the gap between germline ends came to 21 bases. The CDR3 has 17 residues. Germline V lookup: CDR1 MGHRA, CDR2 YSYEKL. In DNA, the CDR3 is TGCGCCAGCAGCCGACGATCAGACAGCCCACGAACCTACGAGCAGTACTTC. It translates to CASSRRSDSPRTYEQYF.

The chain has TRBV15 and TRBJ1-4; D is uncertain. The V and J ends lost 8 bases and 4 bases respectively, with 11 bases between them. There are 13 residues in the CDR3. Germline V lookup: CDR1 LNHNV, CDR2 YYDKDF (reference sequence). The CDR3 is CATLRDVNEKLFF. CDR3 DNA sequence: TGTGCCACCCTGAGGGATGTTAATGAAAAACTGTTTTTT.

This rearrangement joins TRBV19 to TRBJ1-4; no clear D. The V gene's germline CDR1 is LNHDA and CDR2 SQIVND (reference sequence). V shed 7 bases and J shed 1 base, with 13 bases lying between them. The CDR3 totals 15 residues. The DNA of the CDR3 is TGTGCCAGTAACACCCGGGGAGAAACTAATGAAAAACTGTTTTTT. This codes for CASNTRGETNEKLFF. The variable domain in full, with the rest retrieved from reference TRBV19 and TRBJ1-4, is DGGITQSPKYLFRKEGQNVTLSCEQNLNHDAMYWYRQDPGQGLRLIYYSQIVNDFQKGDIAEGYSVSREKKESFPLTVTSAQKNPTAFYLCASNTRGETNEKLFFGSGTQLSVL.

V and J are TRBV30 and TRBJ1-2, with 8 positions matching TRBD1. This CDR3 is built from 13 residues. J gave up 6 bases and V 2 bases, and 5 bases lay outside the gene matches. Germline values: CDR1 GTSNPN, CDR2 SVGIG (reference sequence). CDR3 amino acids: CAWSSTGENGYTF. The CDR3 region has the DNA TGTGCCTGGAGTTCGACAGGGGAAAATGGCTACACCTTC.

This chain connects TRBV7-9 to TRBJ2-6; no clear D gene. Germline CDR1 SEHNR, CDR2 FQNEAQ (reference sequence). The CDR3 sequence is 17 residues long. V was trimmed by 5 bases and J by 0 bases, leaving 14 bases between them. In DNA form, the CDR3 reads TGTGCCAGCAGCCCTTCCCTATGGAGCTCTGGGGCCAACGTCCTGACTTTC. Translated, it gives CASSPSLWSSGANVLTF. The complete variable domain, with remaining parts taken from reference TRBV7-9 and TRBJ2-6, reads DTGVSQNPRHKITKRGQNVTFRCDPISEHNRLYWYRQTLGQGPEFLTYFQNEAQLEKSRLLSDRFSAERPKGSFSTLEIQRTEQGDSAMYLCASSPSLWSSGANVLTFGAGSRLTVL.

Worth noting for this clone: The sample carries other DNA sequences with the same CDR3. The rearrangement uses TRBV10-3 and TRBJ2-7, with D possibly matching TRBD1 (5 bases). V shed 3 bases and J shed 3 bases, with 6 bases lying between them. The CDR3 is made up of 12 amino acids. The V gene's germline CDR1 is ENHRY and CDR2 SYGVKD. This CDR3 reads CAISDTGYEQYF. DNA of the CDR3: TGTGCCATCAGTGATACAGGCTACGAGCAGTACTTC.

The chain links TRBV6-5 to TRBJ1-2, with D maybe TRBD1 (6 bases). CDR1 and CDR2 from the germline V gene are MNHEY and SVGAGI. This CDR3 comprises 13 residues. With 6 bases removed from V and 8 bases from J, the gap between germline ends came to 16 bases. CDR3 nucleotides: TGTGCCAGCAGGACCGACACAGGGCAGGGCTACACCTTC. Protein: CASRTDTGQGYTF.

The rearrangement uses TRBV6-1 and TRBJ2-7; TRBD2 agrees at 12 bases. V lost 1 base to trimming and J lost 6 bases; unmatched junction nucleotides: 4. Looked up from germline, CDR1 is MNHNS and CDR2 is SASEGT. The CDR3 extends over 15 amino acids. The CDR3 region is CASSEELAGGGEQYF. In nucleotides, the CDR3 is TGTGCCAGCAGTGAAGAACTAGCGGGAGGAGGCGAGCAGTACTTC.

V and J are TRBV28 and TRBJ1-5; 8 bases line up with TRBD1. Germline V gene sequence: CDR1 MDHEN, CDR2 SYDVKM. CDR3 length: 14 amino acids. The trim removed 2 bases at V and 4 bases at J, leaving 1 base unmatched. In nucleotides, the CDR3 is TGTGCCAGCAGTTTACGACAGGGGAATCAGCCCCAGCATTTT. This gives the protein CASSLRQGNQPQHF. Variable domain in full (rest from reference TRBV28 and TRBJ1-5): DVKVTQSSRYLVKRTGEKVFLECVQDMDHENMFWYRQDPGLGLRLIYFSYDVKMKEKGDIPEGYSVSREKKERFSLILESASTNQTSMYLCASSLRQGNQPQHFGDGTRLSIL.

The chain is built from TRBV6-6 and TRBJ2-5; possible D gene TRBD2, 5 bases. Germline lookup yields CDR1 MNHNY and CDR2 SVGAGI (reference sequence). CDR3 length: 14 residues. The V end was cut by 6 bases, the J end by 2 bases, with 13 bases between. CDR3 bases: TGTGCCAGCAGCGACCCTGGACTGCAAGAGACCCAGTACTTC. It encodes CASSDPGLQETQYF.

The chain joins TRBV11-2 to TRBJ2-1; a possible D gene is TRBD1 (5 bases). The CDR3 is 13 amino acids. The V end lost 5 bases, the J end lost 8 bases, and 13 bases lay between the germline ends. Germline loops: CDR1 SGHAT, CDR2 FQNNGV. CDR3 sequence: CASSAYRPHEQFF. CDR3 DNA sequence: TGTGCCAGCAGCGCGTACAGGCCCCATGAGCAGTTCTTC.

The chain has TRBV12-5 and TRBJ2-1; 10 bases match TRBD2. The CDR3 sequence is 17 residues long. V gave up 4 bases and J gave up 6 bases; unmatched junction bases: 12. CDR1 is LGHNT, CDR2 FRNRAP, per germline. The CDR3 DNA reads TGTGCTAGTGGTTCTTTATTGGGGGTAGCGGGAGGCAATGAGCAGTTCTTC. It codes for CASGSLLGVAGGNEQFF.

This chain links TRBV4-1 with TRBJ2-5, with D perhaps TRBD2 (5 bases). The V and J ends lost 4 bases and 5 bases respectively, with 17 bases between them. CDR3 length: 15 amino acids. CDR1 and CDR2 (germline): MGHRA, YSYEKL. The CDR3 DNA sequence: TGCGCCAGCAGCCTCTTCCCTGGAGGCGGGGAGACCCAGTACTTC. Protein product: CASSLFPGGGETQYF.

The chain employs TRBV6-1 and TRBJ1-2, with D possibly being TRBD1 (6 bases). CDR1 MNHNS and CDR2 SASEGT come from the germline V gene. This CDR3 contains 15 residues. Trimming pared 6 bases from V and 1 base from J, leaving 15 bases between. The CDR3 nucleotides are TGTGCCAGCAGGGACCGGGACACCTTTAACTATGGCTACACCTTC. This translates into CASRDRDTFNYGYTF.

The gene calls are TRBV11-3 and TRBJ2-7; the D gene is possibly TRBD2 (7 bases). Trimming removed 8 bases from V and 3 bases from J, with 20 bases in between. The CDR3 runs 15 residues. Germline V gene sequence: CDR1 SGHNT, CDR2 YENEEA. CDR3: CASCVSRGPDYEQYF. The CDR3 nucleotides are TGTGCCAGCTGCGTTTCGCGGGGGCCCGACTACGAGCAGTACTTC.

This chain joins TRBV7-9 and TRBJ2-2; 11 nucleotides align to TRBD1. V trimming: 5 bases; J trimming: 6 bases; junction bases outside the gene matches: 5. Looked up from germline, CDR1 is SEHNR and CDR2 is FQNEAQ (reference sequence). The CDR3 is made up of 15 amino acids. The CDR3 bases are TGTGCCAGCAGCCTAGGACAGGGGGCGTCCGGGGAGCTGTTTTTT. Translated, it gives CASSLGQGASGELFF.

This clone was found a few times. The rearrangement links TRBV4-2 to TRBJ2-2; TRBD1 matches 9 bases. Per the germline V gene, CDR1 is LGHNA and CDR2 is YNFKEQ. V lost 1 base, J lost 3 bases, and 0 bases stayed unmatched. The CDR3 has 15 residues. The CDR3 region has the DNA TGTGCCAGCAGCCAAGGGACAGGGGACACCGGGGAGCTGTTTTTT. Translated, it gives CASSQGTGDTGELFF.

This clone showed up just once. The V and J genes are TRBV7-9 and TRBJ2-1; D is unclear. V was cut by 5 bases and J by 10 bases, with 18 bases left in between. CDR3 size: 14 residues. Germline V gene data show CDR1 as SEHNR and CDR2 as FQNEAQ (reference sequence). The CDR3 DNA reads as TGTGCCAGCAGCCTTACATCCAACGTGGGCGAGCAGTTCTTC. As protein: CASSLTSNVGEQFF.

The chain couples TRBV4-1 to TRBJ1-2, with D possibly being TRBD1 (6 bases). The ends were cut back, 0 bases at V and 5 bases at J, with 13 bases in the middle. The CDR3 length is 15 residues. The V gene's germline CDR1 is MGHRA and CDR2 YSYEKL. The CDR3 nucleotides read TGCGCCAGCAGCCAAGAAAACAGGGAAGGATATGGCTACACCTTC. Translation gives CASSQENREGYGYTF.

The J gene is TRBJ2-1, the V gene TRBV9; 13 nucleotides agree with TRBD2. The CDR3 length is 15 residues. The germline V gene encodes CDR1 SGDLS and CDR2 YYNGEE. V dropped 4 bases and J dropped 8; count of bases not matched to a gene: 6. The CDR3 bases are TGTGCCAGCAGCCATACCGGACTAGCGGGAGATGAGCAGTTCTTC. Translation gives CASSHTGLAGDEQFF. The full variable domain, its missing parts supplied by reference TRBV9 and TRBJ2-1, is DSGVTQTPKHLITATGQRVTLRCSPRSGDLSVYWYQQSLDQGLQFLIQYYNGEERAKGNILERFSAQQFPDLHSELNLSSLELGDSALYFCASSHTGLAGDEQFFGPGTRLTVL.

The CDR3, as DNA: TGTGCCAGCAGCTCTCCGAGCGGATTGTTGAACACTGAAGCTTTCTTT. Translated: CASSSPSGLLNTEAFF. The chain combines TRBV7-9 with TRBJ1-1; no definite D call. Trimming took off 4 bases at V and 0 bases at J, with 15 bases between the two ends. The CDR3 contains 16 residues. Germline V gives CDR1 SEHNR, CDR2 FQNEAQ (reference sequence).

This clone was counted a single time. V gene TRBV28 combines with J gene TRBJ2-3, with 10 nucleotides matching TRBD2. CDR1 is MDHEN and CDR2 is SYDVKM in the germline V gene. V shed 5 bases and J 1 base; nucleotides not matched to a gene: 15. The CDR3 is 19 residues long. CDR3 coding DNA: TGTGCCAGCAGTCCCTGGGGAGCGGGAGGGTCGGTGGGCACAGATACGCAGTATTTT. Amino acid sequence: CASSPWGAGGSVGTDTQYF.